This entry lists 3 T cell receptor beta chains sequenced from one sample in a study of cytomegalovirus exposure and HLA in healthy donors. 60 Vbeta and 13 Jbeta primers were used in PCR. Clones were read by immunoSEQ multiplex PCR, and TCRdb kept only the in-frame ones, dropping some. The sample lists about 120,000 clones; over 60% were seen once. Sample: PBMCs. Source of these receptors: a young man in good health and CMV-seropositive.

This sequence joins TRBV10-3 and TRBJ1-6, with 7 bases aligning to TRBD1. Unmatched junction bases numbered 9, after V lost 10 bases and J lost 6 bases. CDR3 length equals 14 residues. Per germline, CDR1 ENHRY and CDR2 SYGVKD. The CDR3 region is CATETGIANSPLHF. As DNA, the CDR3 is TGTGCCACCGAGACAGGGATCGCTAATTCACCCCTCCACTTT.

The chain carries TRBV5-5 and TRBJ2-2; 7 bases align to TRBD2. Germline CDR1 SGHKS, CDR2 YYEKEE (reference sequence). The ends lost 0 bases at V and 0 bases at J; junction bases unmatched: 5. The CDR3 runs to 17 residues. The CDR3 nucleotides are TGTGCCAGCAGCTTGGGTTACGGGGGGACGAACACCGGGGAGCTGTTTTTT. Amino acid sequence: CASSLGYGGTNTGELFF. Filled out from reference TRBV5-5 and TRBJ2-2, the complete variable domain reads DAGVTQSPTHLIKTRGQQVTLRCSPISGHKSVSWYQQVLGQGPQFIFQYYEKEERGRGNFPDRFSARQFPNYSSELNVNALLLGDSALYLCASSLGYGGTNTGELFFGEGSRLTVL.

The V and J genes are TRBV2 and TRBJ1-5; D may be TRBD1 (6 bases). Germline V gene lookup returns CDR1 SNHLY and CDR2 FYNNEI. This CDR3 has 16 residues. Trimming removed 6 bases at V and 1 base at J, with 16 bases between. In nucleotides, the CDR3 is TGTGCCAGCAGAAAGACAGGCGCCACGAGCAATCAGCCCCAGCATTTT. Its translation: CASRKTGATSNQPQHF.